Presented here are 11 T cell receptor beta chains from one specimen sequenced in a study of blood T cell repertoires in COVID-19. Sequenced by immunoSEQ multiplex PCR; TCRdb stores in-frame clones only, minus some. The table includes about 150,000 clones, about 86% detected once. Sequences were obtained from peripheral blood. Source of these receptors: a man in his 70s with active or convalescent COVID-19.

V gene TRBV24-1 combines with J gene TRBJ2-1; 12 nucleotides agree with TRBD1. CDR1 is KGHDR and CDR2 is SFDVKD in the germline V gene. V dropped 2 bases and J dropped 8; count of bases not matched to a gene: 3. The length of the CDR3 is 15 residues. DNA for the CDR3: TGTGCCACCAGTGATTCCGGGACAGGGGGCTATGAGCAGTTCTTC. It is translated as CATSDSGTGGYEQFF.

The CDR3 DNA follows: TGCGCCAGCAAACCTACTAGCACAGATACGCAGTATTTT. It translates to CASKPTSTDTQYF. The chain links TRBV10-2 to TRBJ2-3; the D is unclear. From germline, CDR1 is WSHSY and CDR2 SAAADI. V lost 7 bases, J lost 0 bases, and 8 bases lay in between. The CDR3 has 13 residues.

In this sample, this clone turned up a few times. The V call is TRBV30, the J call TRBJ1-6; D possibly corresponds to TRBD1 (6 bases). The CDR3 contains 13 residues. CDR1 and CDR2 (germline): GTSNPN, SVGIG (reference sequence). Trimming removed 5 bases from V and 7 bases from J, with 12 bases in between. The CDR3 DNA is TGTGCCTGGTCGGACAGTCCAAATTCACCCCTCCACTTT. Translation: CAWSDSPNSPLHF.

V gene TRBV7-2 combines with J gene TRBJ1-4, with 7 nucleotides matching TRBD1. J gave up 2 bases and V 5 bases, and 2 bases lay outside the gene matches. The CDR3 consists of 14 residues. Germline V lookup: CDR1 SGHTA, CDR2 FQGNSA. The CDR3 DNA reads TGTGCCAGCAGCCGGGACAGTACTAATGAAAAACTGTTTTTT. Protein sequence: CASSRDSTNEKLFF.

This chain links TRBV19 with TRBJ1-6, with D uncertain. The CDR3 has 15 residues. V was clipped by 0 bases and J by 9 bases, with 12 bases between them. Per the germline V gene, CDR1 is LNHDA and CDR2 is SQIVND (reference sequence). The CDR3 DNA sequence: TGTGCCAGTAGTATAGATCTTGGCGGTTCTTCACCCCTCCACTTT. It encodes CASSIDLGGSSPLHF.

The rearrangement joins TRBV5-4 to TRBJ1-3; the D gene is possibly TRBD1 (6 bases). V lost 4 bases, J lost 0 bases, and 14 bases lay in between. This CDR3 comprises 16 residues. Germline CDR1 and CDR2: SGHNT and YYREEE (reference sequence). CDR3 nucleotide sequence: TGTGCCAGCAGCCCGGGGACATTGAGCTCTGGAAACACCATATATTTT. Amino acid sequence: CASSPGTLSSGNTIYF. Together with reference TRBV5-4 and TRBJ1-3, the CDR3 gives the full variable domain: ETGVTQSPTHLIKTRGQQVTLRCSSQSGHNTVSWYQQALGQGPQFIFQYYREEENGRGNFPPRFSGLQFPNYSSELNVNALELDDSALYLCASSPGTLSSGNTIYFGEGSWLTVV.

The rearrangement joins TRBV5-6 to TRBJ1-1; 12 positions match TRBD1. The CDR3 is 17 amino acids. Germline values: CDR1 SGHDT, CDR2 YYEEEE. Trimming at V came to 4 bases and at J to 0 bases, leaving 7 bases not matched to a gene. The CDR3 nucleotides read TGTGCCAGCAGCCTCGGGACAGGGGGCCTGCTGAACACTGAAGCTTTCTTT. Its translation is CASSLGTGGLLNTEAFF.

This clone occurred a few times. This chain links TRBV7-2 with TRBJ2-3, with D perhaps matching TRBD2 (6 bases). The CDR3 has 15 residues. Trimming took 5 bases from V and 3 from J, leaving 15 bases between them. CDR1 is SGHTA and CDR2 is FQGNSA in the germline V gene. The CDR3 DNA sequence: TGTGCCAGCAGCCTGACTAGTGGATTTACAGATACGCAGTATTTT. Amino acids: CASSLTSGFTDTQYF.

This clone was detected only once. The rearrangement joins TRBV6-6 to TRBJ1-5; 7 positions match TRBD1. Germline V gene data show CDR1 as MNHNY and CDR2 as SVGAGI (reference sequence). J gave up 0 bases and V 6 bases, and 8 bases lay outside the gene matches. The CDR3 covers 16 residues. Here the CDR3 reads CASSRGQTYSNQPQHF. CDR3 DNA: TGTGCCAGCAGCCGGGGACAGACTTATAGCAATCAGCCCCAGCATTTT.

The chain uses TRBV29-1 and TRBJ2-5, with 9 bases fitting TRBD1. Unmatched junction bases numbered 14, after V lost 2 bases and J lost 1 base. The CDR3 totals 18 residues. Germline CDR1 and CDR2: SQVTM and ANQGSEA. The CDR3 sequence: CSVETPSRTGDSQETQYF. CDR3 coding DNA: TGCAGCGTTGAAACTCCCTCCCGGACAGGGGACAGCCAAGAGACCCAGTACTTC.

This chain links TRBV7-2 with TRBJ1-1, with TRBD1 matching over 7 bases. CDR3 size: 14 residues. The V and J ends lost 5 bases and 1 base, in that order; junction bases with no gene match: 4. In germline, CDR1 is SGHTA, CDR2 FQGNSA. CDR3 amino acids: CASSLQGQNTEAFF. DNA for the CDR3: TGTGCCAGCAGCCTACAGGGGCAGAACACTGAAGCTTTCTTT.